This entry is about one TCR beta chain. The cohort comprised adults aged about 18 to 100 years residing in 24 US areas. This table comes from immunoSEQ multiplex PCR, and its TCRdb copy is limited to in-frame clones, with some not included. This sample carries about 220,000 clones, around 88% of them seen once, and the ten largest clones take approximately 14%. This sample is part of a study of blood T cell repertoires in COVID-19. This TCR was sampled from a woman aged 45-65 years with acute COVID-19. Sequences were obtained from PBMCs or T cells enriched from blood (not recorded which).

The DNA for the CDR3 is TGTGCCAGCAGCATACAGGGAGGGGATGGCTACACCTTC. The encoded protein is CASSIQGGDGYTF. V usage is TRBV5-4 and J usage is TRBJ1-2; tentatively, D is TRBD1 (6 bases). CDR1 and CDR2 from the germline V gene are SGHNT and YYREEE (reference sequence). This CDR3 is built from 13 residues. Trimming took 4 bases from V and 6 from J, leaving 13 bases between them.